This T cell receptor (beta chain) was found in a study of T cell responses to AZD1222 COVID-19 vaccine. On the study more broadly: Combined were second doses at about 4 or about 12 weeks.

Ten or more counts support this clone. Its antigen remains unknown. Germline-derived CDR1 and CDR2 are LNHDA and SQIVND (reference sequence). CDR3 length: 15 residues. V lost 10 bases, J lost 4 bases, and 19 bases lay in between. Study-wide results and caveats: Females made up more of the donors, who were largely white British, and clonal diversity may have come out too low. Close to half of spike-specific TCRs reportedly recognize unmutated variant regions. The peak T cell response came first, and repertoires were sampled only after it.

Some clones are missing from TCRdb's copy, which holds only in-frame ones; the method was immunoSEQ multiplex PCR. Here the sample spans 95,000 to 100,000 clones, less than 95% being singletons. The sample in question was peripheral blood, obtained on day 0 of AZD1222 vaccination. This receptor was obtained from an adult in good health. V gene TRBV19 combines with J gene TRBJ2-2; perhaps D is TRBD1 or TRBD2 (5 bases each). CDR3 loop: CATQRSGASTGELFF. The CDR3, as DNA: TGTGCCACCCAACGTTCCGGGGCGAGCACCGGGGAGCTGTTTTTT.